This T cell receptor (beta chain) came from a study of siplizumab effects on memory and regulatory T cells. Regarding the study as a whole: It was not possible to assign a naive or memory phenotype to roughly 80-97% of proliferating CD4+ or CD8+ clones. Significantly reduced by siplizumab was the cumulative frequency of alloreactive sequences, namely those traceable to unstimulated CD4+ memory cells.

CDR1 is SGHVS, CDR2 FQNEAQ, per germline. The CDR3 is made up of 17 amino acids. V was cut by 5 bases and J by 6 bases, with 25 bases left in between. TCRdb keeps only in-frame clones here, not all; method: immunoSEQ multiplex PCR. The sample shows roughly 80,000 clones, roughly 86% of them seen only once. In the case of this clone: No antigen is known for it.

The gene calls are TRBV7-8 and TRBJ1-1; D call uncertain. The sample comprised Tregs sorted from blood. This sequence originates from a human donor in good health. The CDR3 sequence: CASSPTSVWVPAPEAFF. Written as DNA, the CDR3 is TGTGCCAGCAGCCCTACGTCTGTTTGGGTTCCCGCCCCTGAAGCTTTCTTT.